This TCR beta chain is from a study of the immune and genomic landscape of osteosarcoma. Study conclusions and caveats: A few cases had one hyperexpanded dominant clone and under 100 clonotypes.

On this clone itself: Antigen unknown.

Here immunoSEQ multiplex PCR was the method, and the copy in TCRdb shows in-frame clones only, minus some. The sample shows just over 1,500 clones, roughly 69% of them seen only once. The CDR3 covers 14 residues. Germline V gives CDR1 LNHDA, CDR2 SQIVND (reference sequence). Deletions cut 7 bases from V and 5 bases from J, with 12 bases between. The sample taken for sequencing was metastatic tumor tissue from the lung. The rearrangement links TRBV19 to TRBJ1-6; D remains unclear. This sequence originates from a boy between 10 and 17 years old with osteosarcoma. The CDR3 region has the DNA TGTGCCAGTACGTTCCAGATCGATAATTCACCCCTCCACTTT. Encoded protein: CASTFQIDNSPLHF.